Shown below are 23 T cell receptor beta chains from a single sample sequenced in a study of T-cell memory formation after mild COVID-19. TCRdb reprocessed the 5' RACE reads with MiXCR, giving one entry per CDR3 protein. The sample holds approximately 260,000 distinct CDR3 sequences, approximately 19% seen once. Source material: PBMCs or a T cell subset sorted from them (not recorded which). These receptors were taken from a man aged 18 to 29 who had mild COVID-19 (a few samples of this study predate the infection). Cell type and time point are not known.

The V gene is TRBV4-1, the J gene TRBJ2-7, with D possibly being TRBD2 (6 bases). The germline V gene encodes CDR1 MGHRA and CDR2 YSYEKL. CDR3 length: 14 amino acids. V lost 1 base and J lost 2, with 9 bases in between. The CDR3 is CASSQGWGAYEQYF. The CDR3 DNA reads as TGCGCCAGCAGCCAAGGTTGGGGGGCCTACGAGCAGTACTTC.

This chain joins TRBV7-9 and TRBJ2-7, with D tentatively TRBD1 (7 bases). Germline V CDR1 and CDR2: SEHNR, FQNEAQ (reference sequence). CDR3 length: 18 residues. V was cut by 0 bases and J by 5 bases, with 23 bases left in between. This chain's CDR3 is CASSLATGRSLGKDEQYF. CDR3 in DNA: TGTGCCAGCAGCTTAGCGACAGGGAGGTCCCTCGGGAAGGACGAGCAGTACTTC.

This clonotype has just a few counts. The chain couples TRBV4-1 to TRBJ1-5; D remains unclear. The CDR3 has 15 residues. Per the germline V gene, CDR1 is MGHRA and CDR2 is YSYEKL. V lost 1 base to trimming and J lost 0 bases, with 7 bases between them. As DNA, the CDR3 is TGCGCCAGCAGCCAAGCCGCGAGTAGCAATCAGCCCCAGCATTTT. Its translation is CASSQAASSNQPQHF.

The genes are TRBV12-3 or TRBV12-4 and TRBJ1-5, with 7 bases matching TRBD1. The CDR3 has 17 residues. Trimming removed 6 bases from V and 6 bases from J; junction bases left unmatched: 17. The chain's CDR3 is CASSPMGIGGVGQPQHF. The DNA for the CDR3 is TGTGCCAGCAGCCCAATGGGGATAGGGGGCGTGGGTCAGCCCCAGCATTTT.

V gene TRBV4-1 combines with J gene TRBJ1-6; weak D call: TRBD1 (5 bases). The CDR3 has 14 amino acids. V lost 7 bases to trimming and J lost 5 bases, with 12 bases between them. Germline loops: CDR1 MGHRA, CDR2 YSYEKL. The CDR3 nucleotides are TGCGCCAGCACGACAGCGTCCGATAATTCACCCCTCCACTTT. This sequence encodes CASTTASDNSPLHF.

The rearrangement links TRBV5-1 to TRBJ2-1, with D perhaps TRBD2 (6 bases). The germline V gene encodes CDR1 SGHRS and CDR2 YFSETQ. Between the trimmed V and J ends, which lost 5 bases and 0 bases, there was a span of 12 bases. The CDR3 extends over 15 amino acids. CDR3 sequence (DNA): TGCGCCAGCAGAGAGGTGGGGGGCTCCTACAATGAGCAGTTCTTC. Protein sequence: CASREVGGSYNEQFF.

V is TRBV7-2 and J is TRBJ2-2, with 12 positions matching TRBD2. This CDR3 comprises 18 residues. V trimming: 3 bases; J trimming: 4 bases; junction bases outside the gene matches: 9. Germline V gene lookup returns CDR1 SGHTA and CDR2 FQGNSA. Written as DNA, the CDR3 is TGTGCCAGCAGCTTCCTCCTAGCGGGGGGGCTTATCACCGGGGAGCTGTTTTTT. Translation gives CASSFLLAGGLITGELFF.

Only a few counts were recorded for this clonotype. This sequence joins TRBV7-2 and TRBJ2-5; 7 nucleotides agree with TRBD2. Losses at the gene ends were 11 bases for V and 3 bases for J; bases not matched to a gene: 9. The CDR3 is 13 residues long. Germline loops: CDR1 SGHTA, CDR2 FQGNSA. Written as DNA, the CDR3 is TGTGCCTCCTCATCCGGGGGGAAAGAGACCCAGTACTTC. It is translated as CASSSGGKETQYF.

This chain links TRBV11-3 with TRBJ1-1; D gene ambiguous. The V end was cut by 5 bases, the J end by 5 bases, with 12 bases between. Germline-derived CDR1 and CDR2 are SGHNT and YENEEA. The CDR3 extends over 13 amino acids. CDR3 protein: CASSPNVGTEAFF. Here the CDR3 DNA reads TGTGCCAGCAGCCCCAACGTGGGGACTGAAGCTTTCTTT.

The chain uses TRBV6-6 and TRBJ2-7, with TRBD1 matching over 8 bases. The CDR3 loop spans 12 amino acids. The V gene's germline CDR1 is MNHNY and CDR2 SVGAGI (reference sequence). V shed 8 bases, J shed 3 bases, and the junction held 3 bases outside the gene matches. CDR3: CASLTGDYEQYF. In DNA, the CDR3 is TGTGCCAGCCTGACAGGGGACTACGAGCAGTACTTC.

The CDR3: CASSPLVQGPEGYTF. The CDR3 DNA reads as TGTGCCAGCTCACCACTCGTTCAGGGGCCTGAAGGCTACACCTTC. V and J are TRBV18 and TRBJ1-2; a weak D match, TRBD1 (6 bases). The germline V gene has CDR1 KGHSH and CDR2 LQKENI. Trimming shortened V by 1 base and J by 8 bases, and 17 bases separated the two germline ends. This CDR3 has 15 amino acids.

The chain employs TRBV20-1 and TRBJ2-6; D not certain. This CDR3 is 14 amino acids long. Between the trimmed V and J ends, which lost 0 bases and 4 bases, there was a span of 7 bases. CDR1 is DFQATT, CDR2 SNEGSKA, per germline (reference sequence). CDR3 residues: CSAREGSGANVLTF. The CDR3 nucleotides read TGCAGTGCTAGAGAAGGGTCCGGGGCCAACGTCCTGACTTTC.

The gene calls are TRBV21-1 and TRBJ2-7. TRBV21-1 is tagged as a pseudogene. CDR3 length equals 12 residues. CDR3: CASSKANYEQYV. CDR3 DNA: TGTGCCAGCAGCAAAGCAAACTACGAGCAGTACGTC.

A few counts support this clonotype. The chain joins TRBV6-5 to TRBJ1-6, with D perhaps TRBD1 (5 bases). The V end lost 2 bases, the J end lost 4 bases, and 15 bases lay between the germline ends. The CDR3 length is 17 residues. The V gene's germline CDR1 is MNHEY and CDR2 SVGAGI. The CDR3 coding sequence is TGTGCCAGCAGTTACGGGGGTTTGAAGGATTATAATTCACCCCTCCACTTT. Protein product: CASSYGGLKDYNSPLHF.

The chain carries TRBV12-3 or TRBV12-4 and TRBJ1-1; the D is unclear. Trimming took 6 bases from V and 10 from J, leaving 12 bases between them. The CDR3 spans 11 residues. The CDR3 DNA sequence: TGTGCCAGCAGCCCTTACCTGGGAGCTTTCTTT. The encoded protein is CASSPYLGAFF.

There are many counts of this clonotype. This chain connects TRBV5-1 to TRBJ2-6; D is uncertain. V was cut by 0 bases and J by 0 bases, with 13 bases left in between. CDR3 size: 18 residues. From germline, CDR1 is SGHRS and CDR2 YFSETQ. The CDR3 nucleotides read TGCGCCAGCAGCTTGGCACGGACGATGAGCTCTGGGGCCAACGTCCTGACTTTC. Residues: CASSLARTMSSGANVLTF.

This clonotype occurred a few times. This chain connects TRBV5-1 to TRBJ2-1, with 8 bases lining up with TRBD1. This CDR3 is built from 14 residues. V shed 2 bases and J 4 bases; nucleotides not matched to a gene: 2. From germline, CDR1 is SGHRS and CDR2 YFSETQ. CDR3 DNA sequence: TGCGCCAGCAGCTTATACAGGGGGTACAATGAGCAGTTCTTC. The encoded protein is CASSLYRGYNEQFF.

This chain connects TRBV7-9 to TRBJ2-7; perhaps D is TRBD1 or TRBD2 (5 bases each). The CDR3 spans 17 residues. The ends were cut back, 5 bases at V and 4 bases at J, with 24 bases in the middle. Looked up from germline, CDR1 is SEHNR and CDR2 is FQNEAQ (reference sequence). CDR3 coding DNA: TGTGCCAGCAGCCCAAGGGAGACAGAACTTGATAGATACGAGCAGTACTTC. Translated, it gives CASSPRETELDRYEQYF. The full variable domain, completed using reference TRBV7-9 and TRBJ2-7, is DTGVSQNPRHKITKRGQNVTFRCDPISEHNRLYWYRQTLGQGPEFLTYFQNEAQLEKSRLLSDRFSAERPKGSFSTLEIQRTEQGDSAMYLCASSPRETELDRYEQYFGPGTRLTVT.

The genes are TRBV5-6 and TRBJ2-7; 10 positions agree with TRBD1. V shed 4 bases and J 4 bases; nucleotides not matched to a gene: 8. The CDR3 extends over 15 amino acids. Germline CDR1 reads SGHDT; CDR2 reads YYEEEE. This chain's CDR3 is CASSRKGQGIYEQYV. The CDR3 region has the DNA TGTGCCAGCAGCCGGAAGGGACAGGGGATTTACGAGCAGTACGTC.

The gene calls are TRBV7-2 and TRBJ2-3; 7 nucleotides agree with TRBD2. The CDR3 length is 15 residues. The ends lost 6 bases at V and 4 bases at J; junction bases unmatched: 10. In germline, CDR1 is SGHTA, CDR2 FQGNSA. The CDR3 DNA follows: TGTGCCAGCAGTAAGCGGGACCGGAGGGCAGATACGCAGTATTTT. This sequence encodes CASSKRDRRADTQYF.

The V and J genes are TRBV6-1 and TRBJ2-5; tentative D call: TRBD1 (5 bases). Trimming shortened V by 8 bases and J by 4 bases, and 14 bases separated the two germline ends. Germline V gene data show CDR1 as MNHNS and CDR2 as SASEGT. The CDR3 extends over 13 amino acids. This CDR3 reads CASGFGQGETQYF. DNA of the CDR3: TGTGCCAGCGGCTTCGGGCAGGGAGAGACCCAGTACTTC.

This chain joins TRBV28 and TRBJ2-7; 9 nucleotides agree with TRBD1. Germline V CDR1 and CDR2: MDHEN, SYDVKM. With 6 bases clipped from V and 4 bases from J, the junction kept 7 bases outside the gene matches. The CDR3 extends over 14 amino acids. The CDR3 DNA reads as TGTGCCAGCAGGGTAGGGACAGGGCTGTACGAGCAGTACTTC. It specifies CASRVGTGLYEQYF.

The genes are TRBV25-1 and TRBJ2-1; 8 bases line up with TRBD1. V shed 5 bases and J 10 bases; nucleotides not matched to a gene: 10. Germline-derived CDR1 and CDR2 are MGHDK and SYGVNS. The CDR3 runs to 14 residues. CDR3 coding DNA: TGTGCCAGCAGTTTGCGGACAGGGACCTTGGAGCAGTTCTTC. Translated: CASSLRTGTLEQFF.